The 29 T cell receptor beta chains reported below all come from one sample, sequenced in a study of beta chain features in type 1 diabetes. Reverse transcription of all isolated RNA meant that expressed TCRB transcripts were sequenced. Here immunoSEQ multiplex PCR was the method, and the copy in TCRdb shows in-frame clones only, minus some. This table holds some 900,000 clones, about a sixth found once. Sequenced material: naive CD4+ T cells from blood. The receptors originated from a woman aged 18-29 years in good health.

The chain carries TRBV25-1 and TRBJ2-2, with D perhaps matching TRBD2 (6 bases). Germline loops: CDR1 MGHDK, CDR2 SYGVNS. Trimming left V 4 bases short and J 7 bases short, with 10 bases between. The CDR3 contains 13 residues. As DNA, the CDR3 is TGTGCCAGCAGTGTCGGCGGGGTCGGGGAGCTGTTTTTT. It encodes CASSVGGVGELFF. The variable domain in full, completed from reference TRBV25-1 and TRBJ2-2, reads EADIYQTPRYLVIGTGKKITLECSQTMGHDKMYWYQQDPGMELHLIHYSYGVNSTEKGDLSSESTVSRIRTEHFPLTLESARPSHTSQYLCASSVGGVGELFFGEGSRLTVL.

The rearrangement uses TRBV19 and TRBJ2-1, with 9 bases fitting TRBD1. J was trimmed by 7 bases and V by 4 bases; bases with no gene match: 5. The germline gives CDR1 LNHDA, CDR2 SQIVND (reference sequence). The CDR3 runs to 14 residues. The CDR3 coding sequence is TGTGCCAGTAGTAGTCCGGGACAGGGAAATGAGCAGTTCTTC. This gives the protein CASSSPGQGNEQFF.

DNA of the CDR3: TGTGCCAGCTCATTAGACCCGACAGGGGAAGGAAATCAGCCCCAGCATTTT. Its protein product is CASSLDPTGEGNQPQHF. This chain joins TRBV18 and TRBJ1-5, with 8 bases aligning to TRBD1. V lost 5 bases, J lost 4 bases, and 13 bases stayed unmatched. The CDR3 is 17 residues long. Germline V gene sequence: CDR1 KGHSH, CDR2 LQKENI.

This sequence joins TRBV29-1 and TRBJ2-7; D not resolved. V shed 5 bases and J shed 5 bases, with 19 bases lying between them. This CDR3 contains 14 residues. CDR1 is SQVTM, CDR2 ANQGSEA, per germline. The CDR3 DNA sequence: TGCAGCGTTCCCCCCCGGTGTAGGCGGCACGAGCAGTACTTC. This sequence encodes CSVPPRCRRHEQYF.

The chain couples TRBV25-1 to TRBJ1-4, with D unclear. The CDR3 has 13 residues. Germline V lookup: CDR1 MGHDK, CDR2 SYGVNS. Trimming shortened V by 8 bases and J by 7 bases, and 14 bases separated the two germline ends. Here the CDR3 reads CASGLAAAEKLFF. CDR3 DNA: TGTGCCAGCGGACTTGCGGCGGCTGAAAAACTGTTTTTT. Variable domain in full (rest from reference TRBV25-1 and TRBJ1-4): EADIYQTPRYLVIGTGKKITLECSQTMGHDKMYWYQQDPGMELHLIHYSYGVNSTEKGDLSSESTVSRIRTEHFPLTLESARPSHTSQYLCASGLAAAEKLFFGSGTQLSVL.

Only a few counts were recorded for this clone. CDR3 sequence reads: CASRSTSVSTQYF. The DNA for the CDR3 is TGCGCCAGCAGGTCTACTAGCGTCAGTACGCAGTACTTC. The chain carries TRBV10-2 and TRBJ2-4; 7 positions match TRBD2. With 6 bases clipped from V and 13 bases from J, the junction kept 12 bases outside the gene matches. This CDR3 comprises 13 residues. From germline, CDR1 is WSHSY and CDR2 SAAADI.

This clone was seen a handful of times. The chain joins TRBV4-3 to TRBJ2-3; 8 nucleotides match TRBD2. This CDR3 is built from 19 residues. The junction had 11 bases not matched to a gene; V was cut back by 0 bases and J by 0 bases. Germline V gives CDR1 LGHNA, CDR2 YSLEER. CDR3 protein: CASSQEGRGSGASTDTQYF. The CDR3 DNA sequence: TGCGCCAGCAGCCAAGAGGGAAGGGGTAGCGGGGCTAGCACAGATACGCAGTATTTT.

This clone has just a few counts. V and J are TRBV2 and TRBJ2-7; D possibly uses TRBD1 or TRBD2 (6 bases each). The CDR3 covers 18 residues. CDR1 SNHLY and CDR2 FYNNEI come from the germline V gene. Trimming removed 2 bases from V and 2 bases from J, with 22 bases in between. CDR3 DNA: TGTGCCAGCAGTGAAAGGGGGGCAGGGGCCGGTCGGACCTACGAGCAGTACTTC. The encoded protein is CASSERGAGAGRTYEQYF.

This clone was seen a handful of times. Other DNA variants within this sample encode the same CDR3. The chain is built from TRBV5-6 and TRBJ2-5; weak D call: TRBD1 (6 bases). Germline V gene sequence: CDR1 SGHDT, CDR2 YYEEEE. The CDR3 extends over 13 amino acids. The ends were cut back, 2 bases at V and 4 bases at J, with 9 bases in the middle. DNA for the CDR3: TGTGCCAGCAGCTTACAGGGTCGAGAGACCCAGTACTTC. Amino acids: CASSLQGRETQYF.

In its sample, this clone was seen a few times. Other DNA sequences from this sample encode an identical CDR3 as well. The V and J genes are TRBV6-6 and TRBJ2-7; D is unresolved. V was shortened by 6 bases and J by 0 bases, with 9 bases between the two germline ends. Germline values: CDR1 MNHNY, CDR2 SVGAGI (reference sequence). The CDR3 has 13 residues. CDR3: CASSYRSSYEQYF. CDR3 sequence (DNA): TGTGCCAGCAGCTATAGGAGCTCCTACGAGCAGTACTTC.

The sample holds a few counts of this clone. The chain is built from TRBV28 and TRBJ2-5, with D maybe TRBD2 (5 bases). This CDR3 region has 17 residues. The germline V and J ends were trimmed by 7 bases and 2 bases, with 23 bases remaining between them. Germline V CDR1 and CDR2: MDHEN, SYDVKM. CDR3 bases: TGTGCCAGCACCTTGACCCCCACTAGTTTCAAACAAGAGACCCAGTACTTC. Translated, it gives CASTLTPTSFKQETQYF.

The chain uses TRBV4-1 and TRBJ1-2; D not resolved. Per germline, CDR1 MGHRA and CDR2 YSYEKL. Trimming took 0 bases from V and 8 from J, leaving 16 bases between them. The CDR3 runs to 15 residues. In DNA form, the CDR3 reads TGCGCCAGCAGCCAAGATCTAAAGGTTTCGGTCGGCTACACCTTC. Translated: CASSQDLKVSVGYTF.

DNA of the CDR3: TGTGCCAGCAGTACCAAAACAGAGCGTTCCTACAATGAGCAGTTCTTC. This translates into CASSTKTERSYNEQFF. V and J are TRBV28 and TRBJ2-1; unclear D gene. Germline V lookup: CDR1 MDHEN, CDR2 SYDVKM. V gave up 5 bases and J gave up 1 base, with 15 bases separating them. The CDR3 is 16 residues long. Combining the CDR3 with reference TRBV28 and TRBJ2-1 gives the whole variable domain DVKVTQSSRYLVKRTGEKVFLECVQDMDHENMFWYRQDPGLGLRLIYFSYDVKMKEKGDIPEGYSVSREKKERFSLILESASTNQTSMYLCASSTKTERSYNEQFFGPGTRLTVL.

The V gene is TRBV11-2, the J gene TRBJ2-7; 7 bases match TRBD2. Germline-derived CDR1 and CDR2 are SGHAT and FQNNGV. After removal of 5 bases from V and 2 bases from J, the junction contained 6 bases not matched to a gene. The CDR3 is 14 residues long. The DNA for the CDR3 is TGTGCCAGCAGCATCTTGGCGGGAGCCTACGAGCAGTACTTC. Its protein product is CASSILAGAYEQYF.

This clone occurred a few times. The rearrangement uses TRBV10-3 and TRBJ2-7; 10 positions match TRBD2. Germline CDR1 and CDR2: ENHRY and SYGVKD. CDR3 length: 18 amino acids. V lost 0 bases and J lost 5; bases outside the gene matches: 13. The CDR3 sequence is CAISESRGLAGAVDEQYF. The CDR3 coding sequence is TGTGCCATCAGTGAGTCGAGGGGGCTAGCGGGAGCGGTAGACGAGCAGTACTTC.

This chain links TRBV19 with TRBJ2-5; TRBD1 might be the D (6 bases). Per the germline V gene, CDR1 is LNHDA and CDR2 is SQIVND (reference sequence). CDR3 length: 13 residues. Trimming stripped 6 bases from V and 3 bases from J, with 11 bases between. CDR3 protein: CASSPQGEETQYF. The CDR3 DNA sequence: TGTGCCAGTAGCCCACAGGGAGAAGAGACCCAGTACTTC. The full variable domain, its missing parts supplied by reference TRBV19 and TRBJ2-5, is DGGITQSPKYLFRKEGQNVTLSCEQNLNHDAMYWYRQDPGQGLRLIYYSQIVNDFQKGDIAEGYSVSREKKESFPLTVTSAQKNPTAFYLCASSPQGEETQYFGPGTRLLVL.

This chain uses TRBV10-3 with TRBJ2-1, with D unclear. Trimming took 6 bases from V and 3 from J, leaving 18 bases between them. There are 16 residues in the CDR3. Germline V gives CDR1 ENHRY, CDR2 SYGVKD. The CDR3, as DNA: TGTGCCATCAGCCCAAGGATCCGTGAAAGCTACAATGAGCAGTTCTTC. Translated, it gives CAISPRIRESYNEQFF.

The chain combines TRBV19 with TRBJ2-5, with D perhaps matching TRBD1 (5 bases). The CDR3 length is 14 residues. V lost 11 bases and J 4 bases, leaving 20 bases between the germline ends. Germline V gene sequence: CDR1 LNHDA, CDR2 SQIVND (reference sequence). CDR3 residues: CAASLRGVPETQYF. The DNA of the CDR3 is TGTGCCGCCTCCTTAAGGGGTGTGCCAGAGACCCAGTACTTC.

This clone was detected only a few times. This chain uses TRBV18 with TRBJ2-3; no firm D call. Trimming pared 0 bases from V and 4 bases from J, leaving 11 bases between. CDR1 KGHSH and CDR2 LQKENI come from the germline V gene. This CDR3 region has 15 residues. The CDR3 sequence is CASSPPGGVSDTQYF. The DNA for the CDR3 is TGTGCCAGCTCACCACCGGGTGGGGTTTCAGATACGCAGTATTTT.

Only a few counts were recorded for this clone. The chain employs TRBV19 and TRBJ2-3; TRBD2 aligns across 11 bases. CDR1 and CDR2 (germline): LNHDA, SQIVND (reference sequence). V dropped 5 bases and J dropped 2; count of bases not matched to a gene: 6. The CDR3 runs to 16 residues. CDR3 nucleotides: TGTGCCAGTAGTCCGGGGACTAGCGGTCCCACAGATACGCAGTATTTT. Its protein is CASSPGTSGPTDTQYF.

The chain carries TRBV6-6 and TRBJ2-1; possible D gene TRBD1, 5 bases. Germline CDR1 reads MNHNY; CDR2 reads SVGAGI (reference sequence). CDR3 length equals 15 residues. V lost 2 bases, J lost 8 bases, and 16 bases lay in between. The CDR3 here is CASSYTANWGDEQFF. The CDR3 DNA reads as TGTGCCAGCAGTTACACGGCCAACTGGGGCGATGAGCAGTTCTTC.

This clone was observed a few times. V usage is TRBV6-4 and J usage is TRBJ1-1; 7 bases are shared with TRBD1. The CDR3 is made up of 16 amino acids. Germline values: CDR1 MRHNA, CDR2 SNTAGT. Trimming cost V 3 bases and J 1 base; bases outside gene matches: 8. The CDR3 spells CASSEPLGTANTEAFF. In DNA, the CDR3 is TGTGCCAGCAGTGAGCCACTAGGGACAGCGAACACTGAAGCTTTCTTT.

In the case of this clone: This sample includes further DNA sequences coding for the same CDR3. The chain has TRBV9 and TRBJ2-1; D gene uncertain. The CDR3 consists of 13 residues. Germline V CDR1 and CDR2: SGDLS, YYNGEE. Trimming left V 0 bases short and J 7 bases short, with 8 bases between. The CDR3 here is CASSVDLENEQFF. CDR3 DNA sequence: TGTGCCAGCAGCGTAGACCTCGAGAATGAGCAGTTCTTC.

The chain is built from TRBV4-3 and TRBJ2-4; the match to TRBD1 covers 8 bases. With V trimmed by 2 bases and J by 8 bases, 2 bases remained unmatched. The CDR3 consists of 13 residues. Germline V lookup: CDR1 LGHNA, CDR2 YSLEER. The CDR3 spells CASSQIQGDIQYF. CDR3 nucleotide sequence: TGCGCCAGCAGCCAAATACAGGGGGACATTCAGTACTTC.

In this sample, this clone turned up a few times. This rearrangement joins TRBV6-9 to TRBJ2-2, with D perhaps being TRBD1 or TRBD2 (5 bases each). The germline CDR1 and CDR2 sequences are MNHGY and SVAAGI. V was pared by 0 bases and J by 5 bases, with 10 bases between. This CDR3 is 15 amino acids long. The CDR3 DNA reads TGTGCCAGCAGTTATTCTGGGGGTTGGACCGGGGAGCTGTTTTTT. This sequence encodes CASSYSGGWTGELFF.

V and J are TRBV7-2 and TRBJ2-7, with 8 bases aligning to TRBD2. The germline V gene encodes CDR1 SGHTA and CDR2 FQGNSA. The CDR3 extends over 14 amino acids. Unmatched junction bases numbered 5, after V lost 5 bases and J lost 2 bases. For the CDR3, the DNA is TGTGCCAGCAGCCAACAAGCGGGAGCCTACGAGCAGTACTTC. The encoded protein is CASSQQAGAYEQYF.

The table lists this clone with a few counts. This rearrangement joins TRBV6-5 to TRBJ2-1; D is unclear. CDR1 and CDR2 from the germline V gene are MNHEY and SVGAGI. Trimming removed 2 bases from V and 5 bases from J, with 10 bases in between. CDR3 length: 14 amino acids. This CDR3 is CASSYARRNNEQFF. The DNA of the CDR3 is TGTGCCAGCAGTTACGCCCGACGCAACAATGAGCAGTTCTTC.

In its sample, this clone was seen a few times. This chain joins TRBV28 and TRBJ2-2, with D perhaps matching TRBD1 (6 bases). Trimming pared 6 bases from V and 2 bases from J, leaving 13 bases between. CDR1 is MDHEN and CDR2 is SYDVKM in the germline V gene. This CDR3 contains 15 residues. CDR3 bases: TGTGCCAGCAGACAGGGAATCGGTAACACCGGGGAGCTGTTTTTT. It specifies CASRQGIGNTGELFF.

Written as DNA, the CDR3 is TGTGCCAGCAGTCTATCGGATAGCCTGAATGAGCAGTTCTTC. Protein sequence: CASSLSDSLNEQFF. V gene TRBV28 combines with J gene TRBJ2-1, with unresolved D. The CDR3 has 14 amino acids. Trimming took off 5 bases at V and 7 bases at J, with 15 bases between the two ends. Germline V gives CDR1 MDHEN, CDR2 SYDVKM.